One T cell receptor beta chain is described in this entry. Its target is unknown. This entry is derived from a study of OX40 agonist ivuxolimab in advanced cancers. Study-wide points: Researchers did not determine the expanded peripheral T cells' antigen specificity.

The repertoire was sequenced with immunoSEQ multiplex PCR; TCRdb's copy has only in-frame clones and lacks some. Of around 45,000 clones in the sample, approximately 90% are singletons; the top ten hold 19%. CDR1 is SGHRS and CDR2 is YFSETQ in the germline V gene. This CDR3 region has 13 residues. Trimming removed 2 bases at V and 1 base at J, with 5 bases between. This specimen was CD4+ or CD8+ T cells sorted from blood, taken in a trial of the OX40 agonist ivuxolimab. This sequence was found in an adult with an advanced solid tumor such as melanoma, head and neck, liver or kidney cancer. The chain employs TRBV5-1 and TRBJ2-3; no clear D. The CDR3 here is CASSFPGTDTQYF. CDR3 bases: TGCGCCAGCAGCTTCCCCGGCACAGATACGCAGTATTTT.